A selection of T cell receptor beta chains follows, all from one sample in a study of T cell clonotyping in hematopoietic cell transplantation. Repertoires were generated with immunoSEQ multiplex PCR, while TCRdb's copy carries only in-frame clones and drops some. The repertoire holds 13,000 or so clones, with approximately 70% as singletons. The source was peripheral blood mononuclear cells, collected 180 days after allogeneic stem cell transplant. Every receptor here comes from a male patient aged 55 to 69 who had an allogeneic stem cell transplant from an unrelated donor, so the T cells may come from the graft donor. Some clones in this sample may be carry-over from other donors' samples. The CDR3 runs from the conserved cysteine through the conserved F or W. Fields, in order: clone size, J gene, D gene, V gene, CDR3 protein, CDR3 DNA. A D gene is named only where the DNA matches it firmly. Only some rows state a clone size, as once, few, many or a class for expanded clones.

>-|TRBJ2-7|TRBD1|TRBV7-2
CASSEAGTGAYEQYF
TGTGCCAGCAGCGAAGCCGGGACAGGGGCCTACGAGCAGTACTTC
>-|TRBJ2-3|TRBD2|TRBV14
CASSHIAGGGADTQYF
TGTGCCAGCAGCCATATAGCGGGAGGAGGGGCAGATACGCAGTATTTT
>once|TRBJ2-7|-|TRBV5-6
CASSLWGEEDEQYF
TGTGCCAGCAGCTTGTGGGGGGAGGAAGACGAGCAGTACTTC
>few|TRBJ2-7|-|TRBV30
CAWNVLSGPYEQYF
TGTGCCTGGAACGTCCTTAGCGGCCCCTACGAGCAGTACTTC
>-|TRBJ2-3|-|TRBV4-2
CASSPKRRTTYTDTQYF
TGTGCCAGCAGCCCTAAGCGCCGGACTACCTACACAGATACGCAGTATTTT
>-|TRBJ2-1|-|TRBV9
CASSYHGGPETSNEQFF
TGTGCCAGCAGCTATCATGGGGGGCCGGAGACCTCCAATGAGCAGTTCTTC
>-|TRBJ2-4|TRBD2|TRBV30
CAWTAGDIQYF
TGTGCCTGGACTGCGGGGGACATTCAGTACTTC
>-|TRBJ2-1|TRBD2|TRBV9
CASSGISGLEQFF
TGTGCCAGCAGCGGAATCTCGGGACTAGAGCAGTTCTTC
>-|TRBJ2-1|TRBD2|TRBV30
CACGTSGRDEQFF
TGTGCCTGTGGGACTAGCGGGAGAGATGAGCAGTTCTTC
>-|TRBJ2-3|TRBD2|TRBV6-6
CASSSSGTSGPDTQYF
TGTGCCAGCAGTTCCTCCGGGACTAGCGGGCCCGATACGCAGTATTTT
>-|TRBJ2-3|-|TRBV5-1
CASSSGVLSTDTQYF
TGCGCCAGCAGCTCGGGAGTATTGAGCACAGATACGCAGTATTTT
>-|TRBJ1-1|-|TRBV19
CASSSPGGVLGTEAFF
TGTGCCAGTAGCTCGCCCGGGGGCGTATTGGGCACTGAAGCTTTCTTT
>medium-sized|TRBJ1-1|TRBD1|TRBV29-1
CSVLGQQGTEAFF
TGCAGCGTCCTGGGACAGCAGGGCACTGAAGCTTTCTTT
>-|TRBJ1-1|-|TRBV7-2
CASSLNRENTEAFF
TGTGCCAGCAGCTTAAACAGGGAGAACACTGAAGCTTTCTTT
>-|TRBJ1-2|-|TRBV5-4
CASSLPGHYGYTF
TGTGCCAGCAGCTTGCCAGGCCACTATGGCTACACCTTC
>-|TRBJ1-1|-|TRBV7-2
CASSLQGRDTEAFF
TGTGCCAGCAGCTTACAGGGTCGTGACACCGAAGCTTTCTTT
>-|TRBJ1-2|-|TRBV4-1
CASSQDEQGSPNYGYTF
TGCGCCAGCAGCCAAGATGAACAGGGCTCCCCTAACTATGGCTACACCTTC
>few|TRBJ1-1|-|TRBV6-5
CASGLDSEAFF
TGTGCCAGCGGGCTGGACTCTGAAGCTTTCTTT
>-|TRBJ2-3|TRBD2|TRBV2
CASNGLNSGRGTDTQYF
TGTGCCAGCAATGGTCTTAATAGCGGGAGAGGCACAGATACGCAGTATTTT
>-|TRBJ2-2|-|TRBV5-1
CATALDGGVGTGELFF
TGCGCCACAGCACTTGATGGAGGGGTCGGCACCGGGGAGCTGTTTTTT
>-|TRBJ1-2|TRBD1|TRBV30
CAWSRGENYGYTF
TGTGCCTGGAGCAGGGGGGAAAACTATGGCTACACCTTC
>-|TRBJ2-1|-|TRBV9
CASSVGSGNNEQFF
TGTGCCAGCAGCGTAGGCTCGGGGAACAATGAGCAGTTCTTC
>-|TRBJ2-3|TRBD2|TRBV5-6
CASSLEVLAGISTDTQYF
TGTGCCAGCAGCTTGGAGGTACTAGCGGGGATTAGCACAGATACGCAGTATTTT
>-|TRBJ2-7|-|TRBV7-2
CASEVRQLLYEQYF
TGTGCCAGCGAAGTTCGACAGCTCCTCTACGAGCAGTACTTC
>-|TRBJ2-3|TRBD2|TRBV6-5
CASSYSFTGGTDTQYF
TGTGCCAGCAGTTACTCGTTTACGGGAGGAACAGATACGCAGTATTTT
>-|TRBJ2-7|TRBD2|TRBV10-3
CAITRGVEQYF
TGTGCCATCACCCGGGGGGTCGAGCAGTACTTC
>-|TRBJ2-7|TRBD2|TRBV19
CASSSGRADGQYF
TGTGCCAGCTCTAGCGGGAGGGCCGATGGGCAGTACTTC
>-|TRBJ1-2|-|TRBV6-5
CASSNPNYGYTF
TGTGCCAGCAGTAATCCTAACTATGGCTACACCTTC
>-|TRBJ2-3|-|TRBV7-6
CASSFTGGGTDTQYF
TGTGCCAGCAGCTTCACGGGGGGCGGCACAGATACGCAGTATTTT
>few|TRBJ2-7|TRBD1|TRBV7-2
CASSLGTGAWEQYF
TGTGCCAGCAGCTTAGGGACAGGGGCTTGGGAGCAGTACTTC
>-|TRBJ1-1|-|TRBV7-2
CASSLERNTEAFF
TGTGCCAGCAGCTTAGAGAGGAACACTGAAGCTTTCTTT
>-|TRBJ1-4|-|TRBV28
CASANPDSNQKLFF
TGTGCCAGCGCCAACCCGGACTCGAATCAAAAACTGTTTTTT
>-|TRBJ1-5|-|TRBV10-3
CAISEVPRTQPQHF
TGTGCCATCAGTGAAGTCCCCAGGACCCAGCCCCAGCATTTT
>-|TRBJ2-1|-|TRBV6-5
CASSYRSGTYKQFF
TGTGCCAGCAGTTACCGCTCCGGGACGTACAAGCAGTTCTTC
>-|TRBJ1-6|-|TRBV6-6
CASSADYSPLHF
TGTGCCAGCAGTGCCGACTATTCACCCCTCCACTTT
>-|TRBJ2-5|TRBD1|TRBV19
CASSIGAGQGVETQYF
TGTGCCAGTAGTATTGGGGCGGGACAGGGGGTTGAGACCCAGTACTTC
>few|TRBJ1-1|-|TRBV14
CASSQDELADANTEAFF
TGTGCCAGCAGCCAAGATGAATTGGCTGATGCTAACACTGAAGCTTTCTTT
>few|TRBJ1-1|-|TRBV30
CAWQPGFMNTEAFF
TGTGCCTGGCAGCCAGGGTTCATGAACACTGAAGCTTTCTTT
>-|TRBJ1-2|-|TRBV25-1
CASSYGYGNGYTF
TGTGCCAGCAGCTACGGATACGGGAACGGCTACACCTTC
>-|TRBJ2-7|-|TRBV29-1
CSVPRLGQGGYEQYF
TGCAGCGTTCCTAGGCTGGGGCAGGGCGGCTACGAGCAGTACTTC
>-|TRBJ1-3|-|TRBV19
CASSMSGNTIYF
TGTGCCAGTAGTATGTCTGGAAACACCATATATTTT
>few|TRBJ2-2|-|TRBV14
CASSQARATGELFF
TGTGCCAGCAGCCAAGCCAGAGCCACCGGGGAGCTGTTTTTT